What follows are 17 T cell receptor beta chains derived from one specimen sequenced in a study of CD8 T cells in Susac syndrome. It was with random hexamers that roughly 0.45 to 1 ug RNA was reverse transcribed. One entry per CDR3 protein, called by TCRdb with MiXCR from the immunoSEQ multiplex PCR reads. The sample yields about 190,000 distinct CDR3 sequences, around 95% seen once. The sample comprised CD4+ T cells from PBMCs. All receptors derive from a human donor with Susac syndrome.

The chain carries TRBV30 and TRBJ2-5; 8 positions match TRBD2. The germline CDR1 and CDR2 sequences are GTSNPN and SVGIG (reference sequence). The CDR3 sequence is 14 residues long. V was pared by 4 bases and J by 2 bases, with 6 bases of the junction left unmatched. CDR3 in DNA: TGTGCCTGGAATGGGTTAGCGGGGCAAGAGACCCAGTACTTC. The encoded protein is CAWNGLAGQETQYF.

The V and J genes are TRBV11-2 and TRBJ2-3; D gene uncertain. The CDR3 extends over 13 amino acids. V lost 1 base to trimming and J lost 6 bases, with 8 bases between them. CDR1 is SGHAT, CDR2 FQNNGV, per germline. This chain's CDR3 is CASSLASSDTQYF. The CDR3 nucleotides read TGTGCCAGCAGCTTAGCGAGTAGCGATACGCAGTATTTT.

The chain employs TRBV19 and TRBJ2-6, with D possibly being TRBD2 (5 bases). The V gene lost 4 bases and the J gene lost 1 base, with 8 bases spanning the gap. The CDR3 is 15 amino acids. CDR1 and CDR2 (germline): LNHDA, SQIVND (reference sequence). The CDR3 loop reads CASSNRGSGANVLTF. CDR3 sequence (DNA): TGTGCCAGTAGTAATCGAGGGTCTGGGGCCAACGTCCTGACTTTC.

Concerning this clonotype itself: Mismatch with germline at one junction end may stem from a read error. The chain combines TRBV7-9 with TRBJ2-2; perhaps TRBD2 as D (5 bases). CDR3 length: 13 amino acids. In germline, CDR1 is SEHNR, CDR2 FQNEAQ (reference sequence). The CDR3, as DNA: TGTGCCAGCAAAACGGGGAACCCCGGGGAGCTGTTTTTT. This translates into CASKTGNPGELFF.

The gene calls are TRBV9 and TRBJ1-2, with a tentative D call TRBD1 (6 bases). The germline V and J ends were trimmed by 5 bases and 13 bases, with 21 bases remaining between them. Germline loops: CDR1 SGDLS, CDR2 YYNGEE. The CDR3 totals 13 residues. The CDR3 loop reads CASSADSQTRVTF. In DNA form, the CDR3 reads TGTGCCAGCAGTGCGGACAGTCAAACCAGGGTCACCTTC. Supplemented by reference TRBV9 and TRBJ1-2, the full variable domain reads DSGVTQTPKHLITATGQRVTLRCSPRSGDLSVYWYQQSLDQGLQFLIQYYNGEERAKGNILERFSAQQFPDLHSELNLSSLELGDSALYFCASSADSQTRVTFGSGTRLTVV.

V is TRBV9 and J is TRBJ2-7, with D unresolved. Germline V gene sequence: CDR1 SGDLS, CDR2 YYNGEE. CDR3 length equals 14 residues. V was trimmed by 4 bases and J by 6 bases, leaving 17 bases between them. The CDR3 DNA is TGTGCCAGCAGCCCCCGAGCCCGATTTGCCGAGCAGTACTTC. Translated: CASSPRARFAEQYF.

The chain is built from TRBV6-6 and TRBJ2-3; D is possibly TRBD2 (5 bases). The germline CDR1 and CDR2 sequences are MNHNY and SVGAGI (reference sequence). The CDR3 length is 16 residues. Trimming stripped 8 bases from V and 2 bases from J, with 20 bases between. The DNA for the CDR3 is TGTGCCAGCGATTTTCTAGGGAGAGAATACACAGATACGCAGTATTTT. Translation gives CASDFLGREYTDTQYF.

The V gene is TRBV11-2, the J gene TRBJ1-5; D possibly corresponds to TRBD1 (5 bases). CDR1 is SGHAT and CDR2 is FQNNGV in the germline V gene. This CDR3 is 13 amino acids long. V was trimmed by 5 bases and J by 4 bases, leaving 9 bases between them. Written as DNA, the CDR3 is TGTGCCAGCAGCCCAGAGGGGAATCAGCCCCAGCATTTT. Translation gives CASSPEGNQPQHF.

CDR3 sequence: CASSLMARGFPLYGYTF. CDR3 nucleotides: TGTGCCAGCAGCCTGATGGCCAGGGGGTTTCCCCTCTATGGCTACACCTTC. The chain links TRBV28 to TRBJ1-2; 7 bases match TRBD1. Per germline, CDR1 MDHEN and CDR2 SYDVKM. Trimming at V came to 6 bases and at J to 4 bases, leaving 17 bases not matched to a gene. The CDR3 spans 17 residues.

The rearrangement links TRBV11-3 to TRBJ2-5; TRBD2 aligns across 8 bases. The junction had 8 bases not matched to a gene; V was cut back by 5 bases and J by 3 bases. This CDR3 spans 15 amino acids. Germline CDR1 and CDR2: SGHNT and YENEEA. CDR3 DNA sequence: TGTGCCAGCAGCCCGGGGACTAGTCCCGAAGAGACCCAGTACTTC. Residues: CASSPGTSPEETQYF.

This rearrangement joins TRBV14 to TRBJ1-1; D not resolved. The V gene's germline CDR1 is SGHDN and CDR2 FVKESK. The CDR3 loop spans 15 amino acids. Between the trimmed V and J ends, which lost 2 bases and 4 bases, there was a span of 14 bases. CDR3 sequence (DNA): TGTGCCAGCAGCCAACCCCGGGTCCGAGGCACTGAAGCTTTCTTT. As protein: CASSQPRVRGTEAFF.

The V gene is TRBV6-5, the J gene TRBJ2-1; D might be TRBD2 (5 bases). The germline V gene encodes CDR1 MNHEY and CDR2 SVGAGI. The CDR3 runs to 12 residues. Deletions cut 6 bases from V and 7 bases from J, with 10 bases between. The CDR3 DNA sequence: TGTGCCAGCAGAAACGGGGTGAATGAGCAGTTCTTC. The encoded protein is CASRNGVNEQFF.

This clonotype was seen just once. V gene TRBV30 combines with J gene TRBJ2-5; TRBD2 matches 8 bases. V dropped 3 bases and J dropped 4; count of bases not matched to a gene: 10. Germline CDR1 GTSNPN, CDR2 SVGIG (reference sequence). This CDR3 is 15 amino acids long. CDR3: CAWRIGFGGGETQYF. As DNA, the CDR3 is TGTGCCTGGAGAATAGGATTCGGGGGGGGAGAGACCCAGTACTTC.

The chain links TRBV29-1 to TRBJ2-1; TRBD2 matches at 13 bases. V shed 7 bases, J shed 7 bases, and the junction held 7 bases outside the gene matches. This CDR3 has 14 amino acids. CDR1 SQVTM and CDR2 ANQGSEA come from the germline V gene. The CDR3 bases are TGCAGCGCCGAGGGGACTAGCGGGGCGAATGAGCAGTTCTTC. Translation: CSAEGTSGANEQFF.

The CDR3 bases are TGTGCCAGCAGCTTACTCCCGGAGGACACTGAAGCTTTCTTT. This encodes CASSLLPEDTEAFF. V is TRBV7-2 and J is TRBJ1-1; no reliable D call. The ends were cut back, 2 bases at V and 3 bases at J, with 10 bases in the middle. CDR1 and CDR2 from the germline V gene are SGHTA and FQGNSA. The CDR3 loop spans 14 amino acids.

The gene calls are TRBV2 and TRBJ2-7; unclear D gene. Trimming stripped 3 bases from V and 3 bases from J, with 12 bases between. The CDR3 has 14 residues. Germline-derived CDR1 and CDR2 are SNHLY and FYNNEI. The CDR3 DNA reads TGTGCCAGCAGTGAGTATCGGAACAACTACGAGCAGTACTTC. Amino acids: CASSEYRNNYEQYF. Using reference TRBV2 and TRBJ2-7 for the parts outside the CDR3, the full variable domain is EPEVTQTPSHQVTQMGQEVILRCVPISNHLYFYWYRQILGQKVEFLVSFYNNEISEKSEIFDDQFSVERPDGSNFTLKIRSTKLEDSAMYFCASSEYRNNYEQYFGPGTRLTVT.

The chain has TRBV27 and TRBJ2-2; no firm D call. Trimming removed 0 bases from V and 3 bases from J, with 8 bases in between. The germline CDR1 and CDR2 sequences are MNHEY and SMNVEV (reference sequence). There are 15 residues in the CDR3. CDR3 sequence: CASSLSSAYTGELFF. The CDR3 DNA is TGTGCCAGCAGTTTATCCAGCGCATACACCGGGGAGCTGTTTTTT.